Listed here are 27 T cell receptor beta chains from one sample, sequenced in a study of blood T cell repertoires in COVID-19. This table comes from immunoSEQ multiplex PCR, and its TCRdb copy is limited to in-frame clones, with some not included. Of fewer than 350,000 clones listed, 89% are singletons. The sample was PBMCs or T cells enriched from blood (not recorded which). The receptor source for this set is a man aged 55 to 70 who had recovered from COVID-19.

The chain joins TRBV28 to TRBJ2-6; 7 nucleotides align to TRBD1. The CDR3 runs to 17 residues. The junction had 8 bases not matched to a gene; V was cut back by 6 bases and J by 0 bases. Germline V gene sequence: CDR1 MDHEN, CDR2 SYDVKM. In DNA form, the CDR3 reads TGTGCCAGCAGGTCAGGGGGACCTTACTCTGGGGCCAACGTCCTGACTTTC. Amino acids: CASRSGGPYSGANVLTF.

The chain uses TRBV5-4 and TRBJ2-2; possible D gene TRBD1, 6 bases. Per germline, CDR1 SGHNT and CDR2 YYREEE (reference sequence). The CDR3 consists of 12 residues. Trimming cost V 4 bases and J 8 bases, with 9 bases left between them. CDR3 sequence: CASSLRGGELFF. CDR3 bases: TGTGCCAGCAGCCTTAGGGGGGGGGAGCTGTTTTTT. Supplemented by reference TRBV5-4 and TRBJ2-2, the full variable domain reads ETGVTQSPTHLIKTRGQQVTLRCSSQSGHNTVSWYQQALGQGPQFIFQYYREEENGRGNFPPRFSGLQFPNYSSELNVNALELDDSALYLCASSLRGGELFFGEGSRLTVL.

This clone was seen more than once but under ten times. DNA of the CDR3: TGTGCCAGCAGTTTAGGGGCCCCTGAAGCTTTCTTT. Protein sequence: CASSLGAPEAFF. The chain recombines TRBV28 with TRBJ1-1; the D gene is possibly TRBD1 (5 bases). The V and J ends lost 2 bases and 6 bases respectively, with 7 bases between them. The CDR3 sequence is 12 residues long. In germline, CDR1 is MDHEN, CDR2 SYDVKM.

V and J are TRBV2 and TRBJ1-1; no firm D call. The CDR3 is 11 amino acids. V was clipped by 3 bases and J by 10 bases, with 9 bases between them. Germline V lookup: CDR1 SNHLY, CDR2 FYNNEI. This CDR3 reads CASSEWRGAFF. The CDR3 coding sequence is TGTGCCAGCAGTGAGTGGCGAGGAGCTTTCTTT.

A word on this clone: Other DNA sequences in this sample translate to the same CDR3. The V gene is TRBV5-1, the J gene TRBJ2-1; D possibly corresponds to TRBD2 (5 bases). The V end was cut by 4 bases, the J end by 0 bases, with 8 bases between. The CDR3 runs 14 residues. Per germline, CDR1 SGHRS and CDR2 YFSETQ. The CDR3 here is CASSPGSSYNEQFF. CDR3 sequence (DNA): TGCGCCAGCAGCCCGGGGAGCTCCTACAATGAGCAGTTCTTC.

This clone was found once. The chain couples TRBV6-5 to TRBJ2-5; 8 bases line up with TRBD1. The CDR3 contains 14 residues. The V gene end was trimmed by 6 bases and the J gene end by 11 bases; junction bases not matched to a gene: 14. Per the germline V gene, CDR1 is MNHEY and CDR2 is SVGAGI. CDR3 in amino acids: CASRRRDRHDKQYF. As DNA, the CDR3 is TGTGCCAGCAGGCGCCGGGACAGGCATGATAAACAGTACTTC.

The count of this clone is one. This sequence joins TRBV18 and TRBJ2-5, with TRBD1 matching 9 bases. The germline CDR1 and CDR2 sequences are KGHSH and LQKENI. The CDR3 extends over 16 amino acids. The junction had 11 bases not matched to a gene; V was cut back by 4 bases and J by 5 bases. The CDR3 spells CASSRTWTGVGETQYF. Here the CDR3 DNA reads TGTGCCAGCTCACGAACGTGGACAGGGGTTGGCGAGACCCAGTACTTC.

J is TRBJ2-3 and V is TRBV7-2, with no clear D. The CDR3 contains 16 residues. V lost 8 bases to trimming and J lost 0 bases, with 18 bases between them. Germline V gene data show CDR1 as SGHTA and CDR2 as FQGNSA. CDR3 sequence reads: CASGPTAGSSTDTQYF. The CDR3 DNA follows: TGTGCCAGCGGTCCAACTGCAGGCTCTAGCACAGATACGCAGTATTTT.

This clone has more than one count but fewer than ten. This sequence joins TRBV7-9 and TRBJ1-2; a weak D match, TRBD1 (6 bases). Germline V lookup: CDR1 SEHNR, CDR2 FQNEAQ (reference sequence). CDR3 length: 16 amino acids. Trimming removed 5 bases at V and 8 bases at J, with 24 bases between. CDR3 nucleotide sequence: TGTGCCAGCAGCAACCGGGACACCGACCTCCTCACGGGCTACACCTTC. It encodes CASSNRDTDLLTGYTF.

The V gene is TRBV7-2, the J gene TRBJ2-6; D remains ambiguous. Germline assignment: CDR1 SGHTA and CDR2 FQGNSA. This CDR3 contains 14 residues. Deletions cut 5 bases from V and 0 bases from J, with 5 bases between. CDR3 nucleotide sequence: TGTGCCAGCAGCCCCAACTCTGGGGCCAACGTCCTGACTTTC. Translating it yields CASSPNSGANVLTF.

This CDR3 is CAAARSYGYTF. CDR3 nucleotides: TGTGCCGCTGCCCGGTCCTATGGCTACACCTTC. The rearrangement links TRBV28 to TRBJ1-2; D is unresolved. Trimming removed 11 bases from V and 4 bases from J, with 11 bases in between. The germline V gene has CDR1 MDHEN and CDR2 SYDVKM. This CDR3 has 11 residues.

V gene TRBV4-1 combines with J gene TRBJ1-5, with a possible D match to TRBD1 (6 bases). The CDR3 covers 16 residues. Germline values: CDR1 MGHRA, CDR2 YSYEKL. V lost 5 bases to trimming and J lost 7 bases, with 21 bases between them. CDR3 region: CASSSGVGGIGQPQHF. DNA for the CDR3: TGCGCCAGCAGCTCCGGTGTAGGGGGAATTGGGCAGCCCCAGCATTTT.

The sample holds one count of this clone. This sequence joins TRBV3-1 (or the pseudogene TRBV3-2) and TRBJ1-1; the D is unclear. The ends were cut back, 5 bases at V and 1 base at J, with 14 bases in the middle. The CDR3 spans 15 residues. Per germline, CDR1 LGHDT and CDR2 YNNKEL (reference sequence). The CDR3 reads CASSSPKEGNTEAFF. CDR3 in DNA: TGTGCCAGCAGCTCACCTAAGGAGGGGAACACTGAAGCTTTCTTT.

This clone was found once. The rearrangement links TRBV5-4 to TRBJ1-1; TRBD1 is a possible D gene (5 bases). From germline, CDR1 is SGHNT and CDR2 YYREEE (reference sequence). The CDR3 is 14 residues long. V shed 0 bases and J shed 7 bases, with 13 bases lying between them. The CDR3 DNA reads as TGTGCCAGCAGCTTGGACCGGGACGGGAGTGAAGCTTTCTTT. Encoded protein: CASSLDRDGSEAFF. Combining the CDR3 with reference TRBV5-4 and TRBJ1-1 gives the whole variable domain ETGVTQSPTHLIKTRGQQVTLRCSSQSGHNTVSWYQQALGQGPQFIFQYYREEENGRGNFPPRFSGLQFPNYSSELNVNALELDDSALYLCASSLDRDGSEAFFGQGTRLTVV.

This chain links TRBV2 with TRBJ2-7; 8 bases match TRBD2. Germline CDR1 and CDR2: SNHLY and FYNNEI. The CDR3 is 15 amino acids. The ends lost 8 bases at V and 2 bases at J; junction bases unmatched: 11. CDR3 sequence (DNA): TGTGCCAGCTCAATGGGCGTTAGCGGGACCTACGAGCAGTACTTC. Translation: CASSMGVSGTYEQYF.

V gene TRBV24-1 combines with J gene TRBJ1-2; 10 positions agree with TRBD1. This CDR3 contains 15 residues. Looked up from germline, CDR1 is KGHDR and CDR2 is SFDVKD. V gave up 3 bases and J gave up 4 bases; unmatched junction bases: 4. CDR3 protein: CATSDPRTGGYGYTF. CDR3 coding DNA: TGTGCCACCAGTGATCCCAGGACAGGGGGCTATGGCTACACCTTC.

In the case of this clone: At the DNA level, this CDR3 is encoded by other sequences in the same sample as well. This chain uses TRBV18 with TRBJ1-3; D gene uncertain. V lost 3 bases and J lost 0, with 9 bases in between. This CDR3 comprises 15 residues. CDR1 is KGHSH and CDR2 is LQKENI in the germline V gene. CDR3: CASSPGRPSGNTIYF. CDR3 bases: TGTGCCAGCTCACCCGGCAGGCCCTCTGGAAACACCATATATTTT.

This chain uses TRBV5-1 with TRBJ2-3, with 8 bases that match TRBD2. The J segment lost 0 bases and the V segment lost 3 bases, leaving 12 bases of the junction unmatched. Germline V lookup: CDR1 SGHRS, CDR2 YFSETQ. The CDR3 contains 18 residues. The DNA for the CDR3 is TGCGCCAGCAGCTCCACTTTCCGACTAGCGTCTAGCACAGATACGCAGTATTTT. Translation: CASSSTFRLASSTDTQYF.

V usage is TRBV25-1 and J usage is TRBJ1-1; D remains ambiguous. Between the trimmed V and J ends, which lost 3 bases and 5 bases, there was a span of 7 bases. There are 12 residues in the CDR3. Per the germline V gene, CDR1 is MGHDK and CDR2 is SYGVNS. DNA for the CDR3: TGTGCCAGCAGTGAGGAGGCAACTGAAGCTTTCTTT. It encodes CASSEEATEAFF.

The genes are TRBV5-1 and TRBJ1-2; 7 nucleotides align to TRBD1. Per the germline V gene, CDR1 is SGHRS and CDR2 is YFSETQ. The CDR3 extends over 15 amino acids. After removal of 5 bases from V and 4 bases from J, the junction contained 11 bases not matched to a gene. The CDR3 region has the DNA TGCGCCAGCAGTCAACAAACAGGGGATGTCTATGGCTACACCTTC. Protein sequence: CASSQQTGDVYGYTF.

This clone appeared once. The rearrangement uses TRBV5-5 and TRBJ2-5, with 9 bases identical to TRBD1. The CDR3 is 16 amino acids. The germline gives CDR1 SGHKS, CDR2 YYEKEE (reference sequence). The V and J ends lost 3 bases and 5 bases, in that order; junction bases with no gene match: 11. The CDR3 protein is CASSSPGTGFMETQYF. The CDR3 DNA is TGTGCCAGCAGCTCCCCCGGGACAGGGTTTATGGAGACCCAGTACTTC.

V and J are TRBV5-4 and TRBJ1-1; D is undetermined. Germline CDR1 reads SGHNT; CDR2 reads YYREEE (reference sequence). Trimming cost V 0 bases and J 1 base, with 10 bases left between them. There are 15 residues in the CDR3. The CDR3 reads CASSLASTGNTEAFF. The DNA of the CDR3 is TGTGCCAGCAGCTTGGCCTCGACGGGGAACACTGAAGCTTTCTTT.

The chain links TRBV28 to TRBJ1-1; D gene uncertain. Germline V CDR1 and CDR2: MDHEN, SYDVKM. This CDR3 is built from 16 residues. Trimming removed 6 bases at V and 4 bases at J, with 21 bases between. CDR3 sequence (DNA): TGTGCCAGCAGCCCACCCCGGGTTGATCGTCTCACTGAAGCTTTCTTT. This translates into CASSPPRVDRLTEAFF.

This sequence joins TRBV29-1 and TRBJ2-7; 7 nucleotides match TRBD2. The V gene's germline CDR1 is SQVTM and CDR2 ANQGSEA. Trimming cost V 3 bases and J 2 bases; bases outside gene matches: 13. This CDR3 is 16 amino acids long. In DNA, the CDR3 is TGCAGCGTTGAGGAACCGGAGGCGGGAGTGGCCTACGAGCAGTACTTC. Translating it yields CSVEEPEAGVAYEQYF.

This chain uses TRBV18 with TRBJ2-1, with 7 nucleotides matching TRBD2. The V segment lost 5 bases and the J segment 4 bases; nucleotides outside the gene matches: 2. The CDR3 length is 13 residues. CDR1 and CDR2 from the germline V gene are KGHSH and LQKENI. This CDR3 is CASSGGSYNEQFF. CDR3 nucleotide sequence: TGTGCCAGCTCAGGCGGGAGTTACAATGAGCAGTTCTTC.

The chain employs TRBV18 and TRBJ2-5; D perhaps matches TRBD2 (6 bases). V was trimmed by 5 bases and J by 3 bases, leaving 13 bases between them. Germline lookup yields CDR1 KGHSH and CDR2 LQKENI. CDR3 size: 14 residues. This CDR3 reads CASSYLSGEETQYF. The CDR3 DNA sequence: TGTGCCAGCTCATACCTCTCGGGAGAAGAGACCCAGTACTTC.

The chain employs TRBV18 and TRBJ1-4, with D uncertain. The germline gives CDR1 KGHSH, CDR2 LQKENI. The CDR3 has 16 residues. With 1 base removed from V and 8 bases from J, the gap between germline ends came to 17 bases. This CDR3 is CASSPQDWGEGEKLFF. The CDR3 region has the DNA TGTGCCAGCTCACCACAGGATTGGGGAGAGGGAGAAAAACTGTTTTTT.